Following are 5 T cell receptor beta chains from one sample sequenced in a study of blood T cell repertoires in COVID-19. The repertoire was sequenced with immunoSEQ multiplex PCR; TCRdb's copy has only in-frame clones and lacks some. The sample records roughly 280,000 clones, 89% being singletons. Sequenced: peripheral blood. The source is a man aged 45 to 65 with acute or convalescent COVID-19.

The V and J genes are TRBV30 and TRBJ1-5; no clear D gene. Trimming removed 1 base from V and 4 bases from J, with 8 bases in between. This CDR3 spans 13 amino acids. Germline V gene lookup returns CDR1 GTSNPN and CDR2 SVGIG (reference sequence). CDR3 region: CAWSDQINQPQHF. The CDR3 DNA follows: TGTGCCTGGAGTGACCAGATAAATCAGCCCCAGCATTTT.

This chain connects TRBV19 to TRBJ1-2, with D perhaps matching TRBD1 (5 bases). This CDR3 has 13 amino acids. V dropped 5 bases and J dropped 4 bases, with 11 bases sitting between them. In germline, CDR1 is LNHDA, CDR2 SQIVND (reference sequence). The CDR3 loop reads CASSLGRAYGYTF. CDR3 nucleotides: TGTGCCAGTAGTTTGGGCAGGGCCTATGGCTACACCTTC. Looking up the rest from reference TRBV19 and TRBJ1-2 gives the full variable domain: DGGITQSPKYLFRKEGQNVTLSCEQNLNHDAMYWYRQDPGQGLRLIYYSQIVNDFQKGDIAEGYSVSREKKESFPLTVTSAQKNPTAFYLCASSLGRAYGYTFGSGTRLTVV.

The chain has TRBV10-1 and TRBJ1-1; a weak D match, TRBD1 (5 bases). The CDR3 loop spans 16 amino acids. Germline V gives CDR1 WNHNN, CDR2 SYGVQD (reference sequence). Trimming took off 3 bases at V and 3 bases at J, with 17 bases between the two ends. The CDR3 loop reads CASSDGHRGTYTEAFF. CDR3 sequence (DNA): TGCGCCAGCAGTGACGGACACCGGGGGACCTACACTGAAGCTTTCTTT.

The rearrangement uses TRBV10-3 and TRBJ2-3; 14 bases are shared with TRBD2. This CDR3 comprises 16 residues. The V segment lost 5 bases and the J segment 1 base; nucleotides outside the gene matches: 2. Germline CDR1 ENHRY, CDR2 SYGVKD. The CDR3 region has the DNA TGTGCCATCAGTTCGGGACTAGCGGGGGGCACAGATACGCAGTATTTT. It translates to CAISSGLAGGTDTQYF.

In DNA, the CDR3 is TGCAGCGTTGCTTTCGCAACTAATGAAAAACTGTTTTTT. Encoded protein: CSVAFATNEKLFF. The chain combines TRBV29-1 with TRBJ1-4; D call uncertain. The germline CDR1 and CDR2 sequences are SQVTM and ANQGSEA. The V end was cut by 4 bases, the J end by 0 bases, with 6 bases between. The CDR3 totals 13 residues. Looking up the rest from reference TRBV29-1 and TRBJ1-4 gives the full variable domain: SAVISQKPSRDICQRGTSLTIQCQVDSQVTMMFWYRQQPGQSLTLIATANQGSEATYESGFVIDKFPISRPNLTFSTLTVSNMSPEDSSIYLCSVAFATNEKLFFGSGTQLSVL.